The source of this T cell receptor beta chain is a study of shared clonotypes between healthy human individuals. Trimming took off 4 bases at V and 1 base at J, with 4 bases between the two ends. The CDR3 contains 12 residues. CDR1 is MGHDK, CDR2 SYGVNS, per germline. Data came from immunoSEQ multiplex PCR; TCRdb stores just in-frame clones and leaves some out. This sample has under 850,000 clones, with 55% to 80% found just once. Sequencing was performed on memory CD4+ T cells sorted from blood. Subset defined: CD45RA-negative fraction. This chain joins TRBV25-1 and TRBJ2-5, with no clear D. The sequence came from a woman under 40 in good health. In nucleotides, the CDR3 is TGTGCCAGCAGTGTCACCCAAGAGACCCAGTACTTC. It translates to CASSVTQETQYF. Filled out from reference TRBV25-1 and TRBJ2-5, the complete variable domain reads EADIYQTPRYLVIGTGKKITLECSQTMGHDKMYWYQQDPGMELHLIHYSYGVNSTEKGDLSSESTVSRIRTEHFPLTLESARPSHTSQYLCASSVTQETQYFGPGTRLLVL.